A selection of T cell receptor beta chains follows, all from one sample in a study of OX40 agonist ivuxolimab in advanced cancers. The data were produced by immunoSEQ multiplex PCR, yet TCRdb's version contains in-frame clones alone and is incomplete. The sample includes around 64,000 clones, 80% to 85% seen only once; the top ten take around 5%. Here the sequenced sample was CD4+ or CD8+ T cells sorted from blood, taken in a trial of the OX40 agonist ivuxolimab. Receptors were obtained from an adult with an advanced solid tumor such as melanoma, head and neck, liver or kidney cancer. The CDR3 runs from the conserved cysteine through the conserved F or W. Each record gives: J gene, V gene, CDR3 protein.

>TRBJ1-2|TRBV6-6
CASKPLQLGINGYTF
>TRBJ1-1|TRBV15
CATSGMRGTAAFF
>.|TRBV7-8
CASSLAGSSNYEQYF
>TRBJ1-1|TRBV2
CASSEGGEDTEAFF
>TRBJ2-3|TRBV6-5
CASSKREGATDTQYF
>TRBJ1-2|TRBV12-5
CASGLVPARPGYGYTF
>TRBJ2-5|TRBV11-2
CASSPQGGQETQYF
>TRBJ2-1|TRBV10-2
CASSDWGGAGDEQFF
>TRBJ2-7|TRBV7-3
CASSSPPGGQYF
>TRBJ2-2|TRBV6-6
CASSSSDGRGTGELFF